The clone carrying this T cell receptor (beta chain) has just a few counts. The CDR3 length is 17 residues. The ends lost 4 bases at V and 3 bases at J; junction bases unmatched: 9. Germline V gene data show CDR1 as SGHTA and CDR2 as FQGTGA. The sample is drawn from a study of blood T cell repertoires in COVID-19. On the study more broadly: The United States, Italy and Spain were the sources of the acute and convalescent COVID-19 samples. Nucleic acid was either cDNA or gDNA, and it came from T cells, B-cell-depleted T cells, or PBMCs.

Authors' data handling: The assay estimated nucleated cells by amplifying reference gene primers. Only in-frame clones appear in the TCRdb table, and some are missing; sequencing was by immunoSEQ multiplex PCR. Clone size and the V and J calls come from that table; the DNA yielded D and trimming. The table has some 72,000 clones, over 80% seen once. Seattle-derived patients entered the study during active infection and were followed longitudinally. The sample consisted of peripheral blood. The TCR sequence derives from a man aged 45 to 65 with COVID-19, enrolled during active disease. The V gene is TRBV7-3, the J gene TRBJ2-3, with 11 bases aligning to TRBD2. The CDR3 spells CASSSWASGRRTDTQYF. DNA of the CDR3: TGTGCCAGCAGCTCCTGGGCTAGCGGGAGGAGGACAGATACGCAGTATTTT.